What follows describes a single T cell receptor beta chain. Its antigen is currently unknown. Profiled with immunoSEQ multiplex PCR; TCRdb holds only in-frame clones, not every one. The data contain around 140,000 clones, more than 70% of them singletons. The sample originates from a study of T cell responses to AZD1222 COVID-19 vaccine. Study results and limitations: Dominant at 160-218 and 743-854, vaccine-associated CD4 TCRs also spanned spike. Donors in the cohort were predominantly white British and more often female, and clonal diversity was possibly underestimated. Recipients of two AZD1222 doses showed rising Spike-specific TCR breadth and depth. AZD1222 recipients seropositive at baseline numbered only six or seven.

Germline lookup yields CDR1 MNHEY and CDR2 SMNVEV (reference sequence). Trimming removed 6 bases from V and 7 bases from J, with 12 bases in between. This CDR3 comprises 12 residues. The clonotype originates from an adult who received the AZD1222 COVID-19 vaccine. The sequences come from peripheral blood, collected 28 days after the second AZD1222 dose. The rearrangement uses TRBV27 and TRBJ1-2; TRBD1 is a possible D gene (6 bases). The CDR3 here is CASRQQGGGYTF. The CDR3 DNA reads TGTGCCAGCAGACAACAGGGTGGTGGCTACACCTTC.